This T cell receptor (beta chain) was captured by sequencing in a study of T cells in Graves' hyperthyroidism and ophthalmopathy. Trimming took 5 bases from V and 5 from J; bases not matched to a gene: 6. Germline CDR1 is MNHNS and CDR2 is SASEGT. The CDR3 covers 15 residues. In its sample, this clonotype was seen a few times. Amplification targeted TCR beta CDR3 regions from RNA transcripts. Carried out on the TCR CDR3, a first-round RT-PCR used the HTBI primer set. TCRdb re-called the multiplex PCR reads with MiXCR, one entry per CDR3 protein. The sample holds under 800,000 distinct CDR3 sequences, 12% to 15% seen once.

The chain uses TRBV6-1 and TRBJ2-7, with 13 bases fitting TRBD2. The TCR was taken from a woman between 18 and 29 years old with Graves' hyperthyroidism. Sequencing was carried out using blood. DNA for the CDR3: TGTGCCAGCAGTTCCACACTAGCGGGAGGGAACGAGCAGTACTTC. The encoded protein is CASSSTLAGGNEQYF.